The 9 T cell receptor beta chains below come from one sample, sequenced in a study of T-cell reconstitution after alpha-beta-depleted transplantation in children. Library preparation (for TCRbeta) was performed with unique molecular identifiers. TCRdb analysed the PCR reads with MiXCR anew, one entry per CDR3 protein. The table lists hundreds of thousands of distinct CDR3 sequences, roughly 15% of them singletons. This material consisted of PBMCs, mostly from graft donor cells, taken 360 days after TCRalphabeta/CD19-depleted stem cell transplant. These receptors originate from a male patient aged 2 to 9 who had a stem cell transplant for acute lymphoblastic leukemia, so the T cells may come from the graft donor.

This clonotype has a handful of counts. DNA for the CDR3: TGCAGTGCAAACAGAAGGGTCGGCATTCAGTACTTC. It encodes CSANRRVGIQYF. The chain recombines TRBV20-1 with TRBJ2-4; D ambiguous. Germline V lookup: CDR1 DFQATT, CDR2 SNEGSKA (reference sequence). V was clipped by 6 bases and J by 9 bases, with 15 bases between them. The CDR3 is 12 amino acids.

The chain employs TRBV29-1 and TRBJ2-2; 8 nucleotides match TRBD2. V dropped 7 bases and J dropped 3; count of bases not matched to a gene: 10. The CDR3 contains 15 residues. CDR1 is SQVTM, CDR2 ANQGSEA, per germline. CDR3 sequence reads: CSAGGAPPDTGELFF. CDR3 DNA: TGCAGCGCCGGGGGGGCTCCCCCGGACACCGGGGAGCTGTTTTTT.

The J gene is TRBJ2-7, the V gene TRBV4-1; D is undetermined. V gave up 2 bases and J gave up 7 bases, with 12 bases separating them. Germline-derived CDR1 and CDR2 are MGHRA and YSYEKL. The CDR3 is 13 amino acids. The CDR3 reads CASSQPPSWEQYF. The DNA for the CDR3 is TGCGCCAGCAGCCAACCCCCTTCCTGGGAGCAGTACTTC.

The table lists this clonotype with many counts. A read error may account for a junction end that differs from germline. The chain links TRBV20-1 to TRBJ2-3, with 12 bases lining up with TRBD2. The CDR3 consists of 12 residues. Germline V CDR1 and CDR2: DFQATT, SNEGSKA (reference sequence). CDR3: CSARERTSGTSF. DNA for the CDR3: TGCAGTGCTAGAGAACGGACTAGCGGGACTAGTTTT.

The CDR3 region is CASSDGLAGGVTQYF. CDR3 sequence (DNA): TGTGCCAGCAGTGACGGACTAGCGGGAGGGGTGACCCAGTACTTC. J is TRBJ2-5 and V is TRBV12-3 or TRBV12-4; the match to TRBD2 covers 15 bases. The CDR3 runs to 15 residues. V lost 5 bases, J lost 7 bases, and 5 bases stayed unmatched.

This clonotype showed up just a few times. CDR3 in amino acids: CASSLVDGQGKQFF. CDR3 bases: TGTGCCAGCAGCTTAGTTGACGGGCAGGGGAAGCAGTTCTTC. This chain connects TRBV7-2 to TRBJ2-1; tentatively, D is TRBD1 (6 bases). V dropped 1 base and J dropped 11 bases, with 15 bases sitting between them. The CDR3 has 14 residues. Germline V gene lookup returns CDR1 SGHTA and CDR2 FQGNSA. Supplemented by reference TRBV7-2 and TRBJ2-1, the full variable domain reads GAGVSQSPSNKVTEKGKDVELRCDPISGHTALYWYRQSLGQGLEFLIYFQGNSAPDKSGLPSDRFSAERTGGSVSTLTIQRTQQEDSAVYLCASSLVDGQGKQFFGPGTRLTVL.

V usage is TRBV5-4 and J usage is TRBJ2-3; 10 bases line up with TRBD2. This CDR3 has 16 amino acids. CDR1 SGHNT and CDR2 YYREEE come from the germline V gene (reference sequence). J lost 1 base, V lost 1 base, and 3 bases had no gene match. In nucleotides, the CDR3 is TGTGCCAGCAGCTTGAGAGCGGGAGGGGGCACAGATACGCAGTATTTT. Translated, it gives CASSLRAGGGTDTQYF.

The chain is built from TRBV5-1 and TRBJ2-3, with TRBD2 identical over 7 bases. The CDR3 length is 22 residues. Germline CDR1 is SGHRS and CDR2 is YFSETQ. Trimming cost V 0 bases and J 2 bases; bases outside gene matches: 24. Written as DNA, the CDR3 is TGCGCCAGCAGCTTGGACTCCGCCGGACTCGCGTTGACTAGCTCCCACACAGATACGCAGTATTTT. Its translation: CASSLDSAGLALTSSHTDTQYF.

The chain recombines TRBV28 with TRBJ1-3, with a possible D match to TRBD1 (5 bases). V lost 2 bases and J lost 8, with 19 bases in between. The CDR3 has 16 residues. Germline V gene sequence: CDR1 MDHEN, CDR2 SYDVKM. CDR3 in DNA: TGTGCCAGCAGTTTACCCCCTGCCCACGGGGGAGACACCATATATTTT. Translating gives CASSLPPAHGGDTIYF.